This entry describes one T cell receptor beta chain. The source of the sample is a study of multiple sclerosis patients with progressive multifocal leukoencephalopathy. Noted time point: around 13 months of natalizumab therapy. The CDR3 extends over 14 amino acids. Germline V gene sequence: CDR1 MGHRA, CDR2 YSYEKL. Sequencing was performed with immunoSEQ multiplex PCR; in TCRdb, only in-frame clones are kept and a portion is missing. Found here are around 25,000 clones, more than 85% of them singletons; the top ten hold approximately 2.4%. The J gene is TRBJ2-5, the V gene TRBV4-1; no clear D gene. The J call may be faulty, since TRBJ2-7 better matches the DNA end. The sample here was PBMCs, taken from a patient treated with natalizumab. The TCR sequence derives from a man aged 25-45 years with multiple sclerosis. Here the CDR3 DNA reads TGCGCCAGCAGCCAACGCCTTGTCTCCTACGAGCAGTACTTC. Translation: CASSQRLVSYEQYF.